Shown below are 10 T cell receptor beta chains from a single sample sequenced in a study of T cells after posttransplantation cyclophosphamide. Libraries were prepared by immunoSEQ multiplex PCR; TCRdb keeps only in-frame clonotypes and omits some of them. This table holds 15,000 to 20,000 clones, roughly 84% found once. Controls had myeloablative marrow grafts with methotrexate and calcineurin inhibitor, sampled at 1 year. The sample here was PBMCs, taken after an allogeneic stem cell transplant with a calcineurin inhibitor and methotrexate. These receptors all stem from a male patient between 45 and 60 years old who received an allogeneic stem cell transplant from an unrelated donor, was CMV-positive, and had chronic GVHD only. These T cells may partly come from the graft donor.

The V call is TRBV7-2, the J call TRBJ2-7; D is perhaps TRBD1 (6 bases). The germline CDR1 and CDR2 sequences are SGHTA and FQGNSA. Trimming stripped 4 bases from V and 3 bases from J, with 22 bases between. The CDR3 totals 17 residues. The CDR3 reads CASSSLPPGQGFYEQYF. The CDR3 DNA follows: TGTGCCAGCAGCTCTCTACCGCCGGGACAAGGGTTCTACGAGCAGTACTTC.

The rearrangement joins TRBV14 to TRBJ2-1, with D hard to call. The germline CDR1 and CDR2 sequences are SGHDN and FVKESK. The CDR3 consists of 11 residues. Trimming removed 2 bases at V and 8 bases at J, with 4 bases between. The CDR3 nucleotides read TGTGCCAGCAGCCAATATCATGAGCAGTTCTTC. Its translation is CASSQYHEQFF.

J is TRBJ2-5 and V is TRBV7-9; the match to TRBD2 covers 13 bases. The CDR3 spans 16 residues. Germline V CDR1 and CDR2: SEHNR, FQNEAQ (reference sequence). J gave up 2 bases and V 3 bases, and 3 bases lay outside the gene matches. CDR3 coding DNA: TGTGCCAGCAGCTTCTTACTAGCGGGAGGGCAAGAGACCCAGTACTTC. Translated: CASSFLLAGGQETQYF.

This clone was picked up a small number of times. This chain joins TRBV7-9 and TRBJ2-5, with 7 nucleotides matching TRBD2. Losses at the gene ends were 8 bases for V and 5 bases for J; bases not matched to a gene: 8. Germline values: CDR1 SEHNR, CDR2 FQNEAQ (reference sequence). The CDR3 is 13 amino acids. In nucleotides, the CDR3 is TGTGCCAGCCGAGGGCGGGAGTCGGAGACCCAGTACTTC. This translates into CASRGRESETQYF. The full variable domain, in which reference TRBV7-9 and TRBJ2-5 provide the parts outside the CDR3, is DTGVSQNPRHKITKRGQNVTFRCDPISEHNRLYWYRQTLGQGPEFLTYFQNEAQLEKSRLLSDRFSAERPKGSFSTLEIQRTEQGDSAMYLCASRGRESETQYFGPGTRLLVL.

This clone appeared a few times. J is TRBJ2-1 and V is TRBV5-1; TRBD2 aligns across 14 bases. Germline V gene sequence: CDR1 SGHRS, CDR2 YFSETQ. V was clipped by 2 bases and J by 6 bases; unmatched bases: 4. CDR3 length: 16 residues. Here the CDR3 DNA reads TGCGCCAGCAGCTTTATGGGACTAGCGGGAGCCAATGAGCAGTTCTTC. Amino acid sequence: CASSFMGLAGANEQFF.

The rearrangement uses TRBV19 and TRBJ1-5, with D tentatively TRBD1 (5 bases). This CDR3 has 14 amino acids. Germline V lookup: CDR1 LNHDA, CDR2 SQIVND (reference sequence). V lost 3 bases to trimming and J lost 4 bases, with 10 bases between them. The chain's CDR3 is CASSIRAGNQPQHF. The CDR3, as DNA: TGTGCCAGTAGTATTAGGGCAGGGAATCAGCCCCAGCATTTT.

This chain joins TRBV7-9 and TRBJ2-5; D is unclear. Germline V gene sequence: CDR1 SEHNR, CDR2 FQNEAQ (reference sequence). CDR3 size: 11 residues. Trimming removed 5 bases at V and 3 bases at J, with 4 bases between. CDR3 sequence reads: CASSAEETQYF. The CDR3 nucleotides are TGTGCCAGCAGCGCAGAAGAGACCCAGTACTTC.

The gene calls are TRBV5-4 and TRBJ2-3; 7 nucleotides match TRBD2. The germline gives CDR1 SGHNT, CDR2 YYREEE (reference sequence). V trimming: 8 bases; J trimming: 3 bases; junction bases outside the gene matches: 9. This CDR3 is built from 14 residues. CDR3 DNA: TGTGCCAGTATCCCGGGGGGTCGTACAGATACGCAGTATTTT. This gives the protein CASIPGGRTDTQYF. The full variable domain, rest sourced from reference TRBV5-4 and TRBJ2-3, is ETGVTQSPTHLIKTRGQQVTLRCSSQSGHNTVSWYQQALGQGPQFIFQYYREEENGRGNFPPRFSGLQFPNYSSELNVNALELDDSALYLCASIPGGRTDTQYFGPGTRLTVL.

J is TRBJ2-7 and V is TRBV6-1; weak D call: TRBD2 (6 bases). Germline V gene lookup returns CDR1 MNHNS and CDR2 SASEGT. V was pared by 10 bases and J by 2 bases, with 12 bases between. The CDR3 contains 12 residues. CDR3 residues: CATEDYAYEQYF. In DNA, the CDR3 is TGTGCCACCGAGGACTATGCCTACGAGCAGTACTTC.

The chain links TRBV7-9 to TRBJ2-1; D might be TRBD2 (6 bases). The germline V gene has CDR1 SEHNR and CDR2 FQNEAQ (reference sequence). Trimming removed 2 bases from V and 3 bases from J, with 14 bases in between. This CDR3 has 16 residues. The CDR3 sequence: CASSLTGGLVYNEQFF. The CDR3 DNA sequence: TGTGCCAGCAGCTTAACCGGGGGTCTCGTCTACAATGAGCAGTTCTTC.